A single sample is the source of the 25 T cell receptor beta chains below, sequenced in a study of T cell responses to AZD1222 COVID-19 vaccine. The method was immunoSEQ multiplex PCR; TCRdb's version includes in-frame clones alone and lacks a portion of them. Among 140,000 or so clones, 92% were seen once, and the ten largest hold approximately 2%. The sequencing used peripheral blood, collected on day 0 of AZD1222 vaccination. The source of these receptors is an adult in good health.

This rearrangement joins TRBV9 to TRBJ1-3, with TRBD1 identical over 9 bases. Trimming cost V 2 bases and J 2 bases; bases outside gene matches: 8. Germline loops: CDR1 SGDLS, CDR2 YYNGEE. The CDR3 consists of 17 residues. The CDR3 loop is CASSVFGDRVTGNTIYF. CDR3 bases: TGTGCCAGCAGCGTCTTCGGGGACAGGGTCACTGGAAACACCATATATTTT.

The genes are TRBV11-3 and TRBJ2-1; 10 nucleotides line up with TRBD1. Germline loops: CDR1 SGHNT, CDR2 YENEEA. The CDR3 has 14 amino acids. J was trimmed by 8 bases and V by 5 bases; bases with no gene match: 6. CDR3 sequence: CASSRRTGGHEQFF. DNA of the CDR3: TGTGCCAGCAGCCGTCGGACAGGGGGTCATGAGCAGTTCTTC.

The chain carries TRBV7-8 and TRBJ1-2; D remains ambiguous. The CDR3 is 11 amino acids. Germline V gene data show CDR1 as SGHVS and CDR2 as FQNEAQ. The germline V and J ends were trimmed by 5 bases and 7 bases, with 8 bases remaining between them. CDR3 sequence reads: CASSRIGGYTF. CDR3 nucleotide sequence: TGTGCCAGCAGCCGCATTGGTGGCTACACCTTC.

This clone appeared a few times. V is TRBV7-3 and J is TRBJ1-2; D is undetermined. V was pared by 0 bases and J by 8 bases, with 10 bases between. The CDR3 is 13 amino acids. Per the germline V gene, CDR1 is SGHTA and CDR2 is FQGTGA. The CDR3 sequence: CASSLTGGYGYTF. In nucleotides, the CDR3 is TGTGCCAGCAGCTTAACGGGAGGTTACGGCTACACCTTC.

The chain carries TRBV19 and TRBJ2-7; tentatively, D is TRBD2 (5 bases). Looked up from germline, CDR1 is LNHDA and CDR2 is SQIVND (reference sequence). The CDR3 spans 13 residues. V was shortened by 9 bases and J by 7 bases, with 19 bases between the two germline ends. In DNA, the CDR3 is TGTGCCAGCCGTACAGCAGCCTCGGGGGAGCAGTACTTC. This codes for CASRTAASGEQYF.

This chain uses TRBV7-2 with TRBJ2-2; 16 bases are shared with TRBD2. After removal of 4 bases from V and 9 bases from J, the junction contained 2 bases not matched to a gene. Germline V gene data show CDR1 as SGHTA and CDR2 as FQGNSA. The CDR3 consists of 15 residues. This CDR3 is CASSSGLAGGRELFF. The DNA of the CDR3 is TGTGCCAGCAGCTCGGGACTAGCGGGGGGGAGGGAGCTGTTTTTT.

J is TRBJ1-3 and V is TRBV12-3 or TRBV12-4; no clear D. The CDR3 consists of 13 residues. Trimming removed 3 bases from V and 0 bases from J, with 3 bases in between. DNA for the CDR3: TGTGCCAGCAGTTTCAGCTCTGGAAACACCATATATTTT. Its protein is CASSFSSGNTIYF.

V is TRBV6-5 and J is TRBJ2-2; no definite D call. The CDR3 has 16 amino acids. V shed 0 bases and J shed 0 bases, with 8 bases lying between them. Germline V gene sequence: CDR1 MNHEY, CDR2 SVGAGI. The DNA of the CDR3 is TGTGCCAGCAGTTACTCGGTCCAGACGAACACCGGGGAGCTGTTTTTT. Translation: CASSYSVQTNTGELFF.

CDR3 sequence: CRGQGGEKLFF. CDR3 in DNA: TGCAGGGGACAGGGAGGTGAAAAACTGTTTTTT. The V call is TRBV20-1, the J call TRBJ1-4, with 9 bases matching TRBD1. The CDR3 totals 11 residues. Germline V gene sequence: CDR1 DFQATT, CDR2 SNEGSKA (reference sequence).

This rearrangement joins TRBV6-1 to TRBJ1-2; a possible D gene is TRBD1 (5 bases). V lost 0 bases and J lost 5, with 13 bases in between. The CDR3 totals 15 residues. Germline V lookup: CDR1 MNHNS, CDR2 SASEGT. CDR3: CASSEAPRERYGYTF. Here the CDR3 DNA reads TGTGCCAGCAGTGAAGCGCCCAGGGAAAGATATGGCTACACCTTC.

The CDR3 coding sequence is TGCAGCGCTGTCTGGCAGGGAGATGAGCAGCAGTACTTC. This gives the protein CSAVWQGDEQQYF. The J gene is TRBJ2-7, the V gene TRBV29-1; the D gene could be TRBD1 or TRBD2 (5 bases each). Germline V lookup: CDR1 SQVTM, CDR2 ANQGSEA. V lost 7 bases to trimming and J lost 8 bases, with 21 bases between them. CDR3 length: 13 amino acids.

The chain employs TRBV18 and TRBJ1-5, with D unclear. This CDR3 comprises 15 residues. Trimming shortened V by 0 bases and J by 0 bases, and 6 bases separated the two germline ends. The germline V gene encodes CDR1 KGHSH and CDR2 LQKENI. The CDR3 spells CASSPPRDSNQPQHF. The DNA of the CDR3 is TGTGCCAGCTCACCACCAAGGGATAGCAATCAGCCCCAGCATTTT. The variable domain in full, with the rest retrieved from reference TRBV18 and TRBJ1-5, is NAGVMQNPRHLVRRRGQEARLRCSPMKGHSHVYWYRQLPEEGLKFMVYLQKENIIDESGMPKERFSAEFPKEGPSILRIQQVVRGDSAAYFCASSPPRDSNQPQHFGDGTRLSIL.

The genes are TRBV27 and TRBJ1-6, with D possibly matching TRBD1 (5 bases). Deletions cut 3 bases from V and 9 bases from J, with 12 bases between. The CDR3 covers 14 residues. Per germline, CDR1 MNHEY and CDR2 SMNVEV (reference sequence). The CDR3 sequence is CASSLGQGGSPLHF. The CDR3 DNA sequence: TGTGCCAGCAGTTTGGGGCAGGGAGGTTCACCCCTCCACTTT.

Only one count was recorded for this clone. This chain connects TRBV24-1 to TRBJ2-1; D gene ambiguous. The CDR3 extends over 13 amino acids. The V end was cut by 1 base, the J end by 6 bases, with 6 bases between. CDR1 is KGHDR and CDR2 is SFDVKD in the germline V gene. CDR3 sequence reads: CATSDFKGNEQFF. The CDR3 DNA reads TGTGCCACCAGTGATTTCAAGGGCAATGAGCAGTTCTTC.

The rearrangement uses TRBV18 and TRBJ2-7; 9 bases match TRBD1. This CDR3 has 13 residues. CDR1 is KGHSH, CDR2 LQKENI, per germline. The ends lost 2 bases at V and 6 bases at J; junction bases unmatched: 2. The CDR3 nucleotides read TGTGCCAGCTCACCATCGACAGGGGGCGAGCAGTACTTC. It encodes CASSPSTGGEQYF.

The chain couples TRBV6-2 or TRBV6-3 to TRBJ2-7; 14 nucleotides align to TRBD2. Germline V CDR1 and CDR2: MNHEY, SVGEGT. V shed 1 base and J 3 bases; nucleotides not matched to a gene: 5. The CDR3 runs 17 residues. Here the CDR3 DNA reads TGTGCCAGCAGTTACTGGACTAGCGGGGGGATAAACTACGAGCAGTACTTC. Its protein product is CASSYWTSGGINYEQYF.

The J gene is TRBJ1-1, the V gene TRBV6-4; D is possibly TRBD1 (6 bases). Trimming removed 6 bases from V and 3 bases from J, with 14 bases in between. The germline V gene encodes CDR1 MRHNA and CDR2 SNTAGT. The CDR3 extends over 14 amino acids. The CDR3 here is CASRAAGGHTEAFF. Here the CDR3 DNA reads TGTGCCAGCAGGGCCGCGGGGGGCCACACTGAAGCTTTCTTT.

The chain is built from TRBV6-5 and TRBJ2-1, with 11 bases fitting TRBD1. This CDR3 contains 15 residues. Trimming at V came to 6 bases and at J to 8 bases, leaving 9 bases not matched to a gene. Germline V gives CDR1 MNHEY, CDR2 SVGAGI. CDR3 loop: CASRNGQGAWDEQFF. As DNA, the CDR3 is TGTGCCAGCAGAAACGGACAGGGGGCGTGGGATGAGCAGTTCTTC.

This clone was recorded only once. The chain couples TRBV2 to TRBJ2-2; perhaps D is TRBD1 or TRBD2 (6 bases each). Trimming took off 2 bases at V and 1 base at J, with 11 bases between the two ends. Germline V CDR1 and CDR2: SNHLY, FYNNEI. The CDR3 is 16 amino acids. The CDR3 region has the DNA TGTGCCAGCAGTGAATTTGGGGGGCGGAACACCGGGGAGCTGTTTTTT. Its protein product is CASSEFGGRNTGELFF.

The chain joins TRBV27 to TRBJ2-5; TRBD2 matches 13 bases. Losses at the gene ends were 5 bases for V and 5 bases for J; bases not matched to a gene: 5. The V gene's germline CDR1 is MNHEY and CDR2 SMNVEV (reference sequence). The CDR3 sequence is 15 residues long. The CDR3 loop reads CASSPGLAGLETQYF. The CDR3 bases are TGTGCCAGCAGTCCGGGACTAGCGGGGTTGGAGACCCAGTACTTC.

J is TRBJ1-2 and V is TRBV11-2; weak D call: TRBD1 (6 bases). The ends were cut back, 0 bases at V and 7 bases at J, with 12 bases in the middle. Germline loops: CDR1 SGHAT, CDR2 FQNNGV. This CDR3 is built from 14 residues. In DNA form, the CDR3 reads TGTGCCAGCAGCTTAGATCGGACAGCAGGTGGCTACACCTTC. This codes for CASSLDRTAGGYTF.

The chain uses TRBV2 and TRBJ2-3; 9 positions match TRBD2. In germline, CDR1 is SNHLY, CDR2 FYNNEI. Trimming cost V 5 bases and J 0 bases; bases outside gene matches: 12. CDR3 length: 18 residues. CDR3 amino acids: CASSWPGAGGSSTDTQYF. CDR3 in DNA: TGTGCCAGCAGTTGGCCGGGAGCGGGGGGCTCGAGCACAGATACGCAGTATTTT.

The V gene is TRBV9, the J gene TRBJ2-7; possible D gene TRBD2, 6 bases. The CDR3 totals 15 residues. Looked up from germline, CDR1 is SGDLS and CDR2 is YYNGEE. The V and J ends lost 4 bases and 0 bases respectively, with 14 bases between them. CDR3: CASSSGGWSSYEQYF. DNA for the CDR3: TGTGCCAGCAGCTCCGGGGGTTGGAGCTCCTACGAGCAGTACTTC.

V usage is TRBV5-1 and J usage is TRBJ2-1; 16 bases match TRBD2. The trim removed 4 bases at V and 10 bases at J, leaving 5 bases unmatched. The CDR3 contains 15 residues. CDR1 and CDR2 from the germline V gene are SGHRS and YFSETQ. CDR3 sequence: CASSRGTSGGEEQFF. The CDR3 DNA reads TGCGCCAGCAGCCGCGGGACTAGCGGGGGGGAGGAGCAGTTCTTC.

The chain carries TRBV19 and TRBJ1-1; 9 bases agree with TRBD1. After removal of 7 bases from V and 9 bases from J, the junction contained 12 bases not matched to a gene. There are 14 residues in the CDR3. Per germline, CDR1 LNHDA and CDR2 SQIVND (reference sequence). The CDR3 loop reads CASTLGTGKEKAFF. CDR3 nucleotides: TGTGCCAGTACCCTAGGGACAGGGAAAGAAAAAGCTTTCTTT.